What follows are 24 T cell receptor beta chains derived from one specimen sequenced in a study of PD-1 blockade in classical Hodgkin lymphoma (TCRdb year 2020). The time point label, read with the paper, signifies: cycle 4 day 1 (C4D1), after more than 5 weeks of nivolumab. Every trial patient had relapsed after autologous stem cell transplantation, and cohorts A, B and C differed in prior brentuximab vedotin exposure. CD4+ T cells were purified from thawed PBMCs by magnetic negative selection with a Miltenyi CD4+ T cell isolation kit. Library method: the immunoSEQ multiplex PCR assay. Drawn from immuneACCESS, this table holds only the in-frame rearrangements with V and J called that TCRdb kept. Clones are partly lost; checked studies trace under half to an unresolved V gene and leave the rest unexplained. In all, the sample holds 25,000 to 30,000 clones, and approximately 80% of those were seen once. 0.55% to 0.7% of the sample is held by the ten biggest clonotypes.

This specimen was CD4+ T cells from blood, taken before the fourth cycle of nivolumab. These receptors all come from a human donor with classical Hodgkin lymphoma.

This chain links TRBV5-1 with TRBJ1-1; a possible D gene is TRBD1 (5 bases). The CDR3 consists of 13 residues. Germline lookup yields CDR1 SGHRS and CDR2 YFSETQ. Trimming removed 0 bases from V and 10 bases from J, with 13 bases in between. Here the CDR3 DNA reads TGCGCCAGCAGCTTGGAGGGGAGTCTAGGAGCTTTCTTT. Translation: CASSLEGSLGAFF.

Worth noting for this clone: Other DNA sequences in this specimen translate into the identical CDR3. The chain employs TRBV27 and TRBJ2-3; D is uncertain. The CDR3 covers 13 residues. V lost 6 bases and J lost 2, with 9 bases in between. CDR1 and CDR2 from the germline V gene are MNHEY and SMNVEV (reference sequence). This CDR3 reads CASRGSSTDTQYF. CDR3 DNA sequence: TGTGCCAGCAGAGGGTCTTCCACAGATACGCAGTATTTT.

Details on this clone: Other DNA sequences of this sample code for an identical CDR3. The J gene is TRBJ1-5, the V gene TRBV10-3; no reliable D call. CDR3 length: 18 residues. Trimming took off 11 bases at V and 0 bases at J, with 26 bases between the two ends. From germline, CDR1 is ENHRY and CDR2 SYGVKD. The chain's CDR3 is CALGRVPSHLYSNQPQHF. In DNA form, the CDR3 reads TGTGCCTTAGGGAGGGTTCCTTCCCACCTATATAGCAATCAGCCCCAGCATTTT.

The rearrangement links TRBV6-6 to TRBJ2-1, with D unresolved. Germline V lookup: CDR1 MNHNY, CDR2 SVGAGI (reference sequence). Trimming removed 7 bases at V and 9 bases at J, with 10 bases between. There are 11 residues in the CDR3. CDR3 nucleotides: TGTGCCAGCAATGTCTTGGGTGAGCAGTTCTTC. Encoded protein: CASNVLGEQFF.

The gene calls are TRBV4-2 and TRBJ2-2; 11 bases are shared with TRBD1. The germline gives CDR1 LGHNA, CDR2 YNFKEQ. The CDR3 contains 15 residues. V was pared by 5 bases and J by 6 bases, with 5 bases of the junction left unmatched. The CDR3 DNA reads as TGTGCCAGCAGCTTACGGGGACAGGGGGCCGGGGAGCTGTTTTTT. Amino acids: CASSLRGQGAGELFF.

V gene TRBV9 combines with J gene TRBJ2-5; D is unclear. CDR1 and CDR2 (germline): SGDLS, YYNGEE. This CDR3 is built from 14 residues. V was pared by 0 bases and J by 1 base, with 7 bases between. CDR3 nucleotides: TGTGCCAGCAGCGTAGGGGCGGTCCAAGAGACCCAGTACTTC. Translation: CASSVGAVQETQYF.

V and J are TRBV7-2 and TRBJ1-5; D may be TRBD1 (5 bases). The V end was cut by 4 bases, the J end by 7 bases, with 11 bases between. CDR1 and CDR2 from the germline V gene are SGHTA and FQGNSA. There are 13 residues in the CDR3. Written as DNA, the CDR3 is TGTGCCAGCAGCTACCGGGGGAGGCAGCCCCAGCATTTT. It is translated as CASSYRGRQPQHF.

The chain employs TRBV19 and TRBJ1-1; D ambiguous. The CDR3 runs 15 residues. V was clipped by 1 base and J by 0 bases, with 9 bases between them. Germline-derived CDR1 and CDR2 are LNHDA and SQIVND (reference sequence). The CDR3 reads CASSIAADMNTEAFF. The CDR3 DNA is TGTGCCAGTAGTATAGCGGCAGACATGAACACTGAAGCTTTCTTT.

CDR3 in DNA: TGTGCCAGCAGCGAACAGGGTAGCACAGATACGCAGTATTTT. Amino acids: CASSEQGSTDTQYF. The chain is built from TRBV7-3 and TRBJ2-3, with D maybe TRBD1 (6 bases). The CDR3 is made up of 14 amino acids. The germline V gene encodes CDR1 SGHTA and CDR2 FQGTGA. The V end was cut by 5 bases, the J end by 0 bases, with 9 bases between. Together with reference TRBV7-3 and TRBJ2-3, the CDR3 gives the full variable domain: GAGVSQTPSNKVTEKGKYVELRCDPISGHTALYWYRQSLGQGPEFLIYFQGTGAADDSGLPNDRFFAVRPEGSVSTLKIQRTERGDSAVYLCASSEQGSTDTQYFGPGTRLTVL.

The chain is built from TRBV19 and TRBJ1-2; no definite D call. V lost 10 bases and J lost 0, with 12 bases in between. The length of the CDR3 is 13 residues. The germline CDR1 and CDR2 sequences are LNHDA and SQIVND (reference sequence). The CDR3 sequence: CATGRAANYGYTF. Written as DNA, the CDR3 is TGTGCCACCGGGAGAGCCGCTAACTATGGCTACACCTTC.

The chain links TRBV5-1 to TRBJ2-5, with D unclear. The germline gives CDR1 SGHRS, CDR2 YFSETQ. CDR3 length: 12 residues. The germline V and J ends were trimmed by 0 bases and 0 bases, with 0 bases remaining between them. CDR3 residues: CASSLDQETQYF. The CDR3 nucleotides read TGCGCCAGCAGCTTGGACCAAGAGACCCAGTACTTC.

The chain has TRBV5-1 and TRBJ2-7; D is undetermined. From germline, CDR1 is SGHRS and CDR2 YFSETQ. CDR3 length: 13 amino acids. V was shortened by 0 bases and J by 2 bases, with 6 bases between the two germline ends. The CDR3 nucleotides read TGCGCCAGCAGCTTGGCCGTCCCCTACGAGCAGTACTTC. It translates to CASSLAVPYEQYF.

The chain employs TRBV13 and TRBJ1-1; D is unclear. CDR1 PRHDT and CDR2 FYEKMQ come from the germline V gene (reference sequence). This CDR3 is 15 amino acids long. Trimming pared 2 bases from V and 3 bases from J, leaving 13 bases between. CDR3 residues: CASSLRPGGDTEAFF. Written as DNA, the CDR3 is TGTGCCAGCAGCTTACGTCCGGGTGGGGACACTGAAGCTTTCTTT.

This chain uses TRBV28 with TRBJ2-5; D is tentatively TRBD1 or TRBD2 (5 bases each). Germline CDR1 is MDHEN and CDR2 is SYDVKM. Trimming removed 3 bases at V and 3 bases at J, with 14 bases between. The CDR3 has 15 amino acids. The CDR3 DNA follows: TGTGCCAGCAGTTTGTACGGGGCTCTGGAAGAGACCCAGTACTTC. Its translation: CASSLYGALEETQYF.

This clone was picked up a small number of times. The chain has TRBV4-1 and TRBJ1-2, with D possibly being TRBD1 (5 bases). Germline lookup yields CDR1 MGHRA and CDR2 YSYEKL. Trimming cost V 0 bases and J 7 bases, with 12 bases left between them. There are 14 residues in the CDR3. Here the CDR3 DNA reads TGCGCCAGCAGCCAAGATTCGGGGGTGGGTGGCTACACCTTC. Translated, it gives CASSQDSGVGGYTF.

The rearrangement links TRBV29-1 to TRBJ1-5; D possibly corresponds to TRBD1 (5 bases). V dropped 4 bases and J dropped 3 bases, with 10 bases sitting between them. The CDR3 loop spans 13 amino acids. The V gene's germline CDR1 is SQVTM and CDR2 ANQGSEA. The DNA for the CDR3 is TGCAGCGTTGCCGAGGGGCTCAATCAGCCCCAGCATTTT. It is translated as CSVAEGLNQPQHF.

The chain uses TRBV7-9 and TRBJ2-2, with D maybe TRBD1 (6 bases). V was pared by 0 bases and J by 1 base, with 9 bases between. This CDR3 region has 16 residues. CDR1 SEHNR and CDR2 FQNEAQ come from the germline V gene (reference sequence). The CDR3 region has the DNA TGTGCCAGCAGCTTAGCCGGGACACTGAACACCGGGGAGCTGTTTTTT. Protein product: CASSLAGTLNTGELFF.

The chain employs TRBV28 and TRBJ2-3; no reliable D call. The germline CDR1 and CDR2 sequences are MDHEN and SYDVKM. Trimming removed 8 bases at V and 0 bases at J, with 9 bases between. The CDR3 covers 13 residues. The CDR3 reads CASRFFSTDTQYF. The CDR3 DNA reads TGTGCCAGCCGATTCTTTAGCACAGATACGCAGTATTTT.

The CDR3 loop reads CATHFGGEQYF. Written as DNA, the CDR3 is TGTGCCACCCATTTTGGAGGAGAGCAGTACTTC. The V call is TRBV6-5, the J call TRBJ2-7; TRBD2 might be the D (5 bases). The CDR3 runs 11 residues. With 10 bases removed from V and 7 bases from J, the gap between germline ends came to 14 bases. Germline-derived CDR1 and CDR2 are MNHEY and SVGAGI.

The chain is built from TRBV29-1 and TRBJ1-2, with D tentatively TRBD1 (5 bases). The V gene lost 4 bases and the J gene lost 8 bases, with 11 bases spanning the gap. Germline V gives CDR1 SQVTM, CDR2 ANQGSEA. The CDR3 runs to 11 residues. CDR3 sequence reads: CSVAGNRGYTF. Written as DNA, the CDR3 is TGCAGCGTTGCCGGGAACAGGGGCTACACCTTC.

The gene calls are TRBV6-5 and TRBJ1-5; 8 bases fit TRBD1. Losses at the gene ends were 6 bases for V and 5 bases for J; bases not matched to a gene: 9. Germline-derived CDR1 and CDR2 are MNHEY and SVGAGI. The CDR3 runs 15 residues. CDR3 region: CASRSGQGGDQPQHF. The CDR3 nucleotides are TGTGCCAGCAGATCCGGACAGGGAGGGGATCAGCCCCAGCATTTT.

The chain joins TRBV27 to TRBJ1-5; 7 nucleotides match TRBD1. CDR1 MNHEY and CDR2 SMNVEV come from the germline V gene (reference sequence). Losses at the gene ends were 8 bases for V and 0 bases for J; bases not matched to a gene: 7. The CDR3 sequence is 15 residues long. The chain's CDR3 is CASRIQGPSNQPQHF. The CDR3 coding sequence is TGTGCCAGCCGGATACAGGGGCCTAGCAATCAGCCCCAGCATTTT.

The count of this clone is one. V gene TRBV28 combines with J gene TRBJ2-7; no clear D. Trimming took 3 bases from V and 3 from J, leaving 6 bases between them. The CDR3 loop spans 12 amino acids. Per the germline V gene, CDR1 is MDHEN and CDR2 is SYDVKM. CDR3 sequence: CASSLASYEQYF. In DNA form, the CDR3 reads TGTGCCAGCAGTTTGGCTAGCTACGAGCAGTACTTC.

The chain is built from TRBV6-1 and TRBJ1-2; D uncertain. V lost 2 bases and J lost 9, with 10 bases in between. The V gene's germline CDR1 is MNHNS and CDR2 SASEGT. This CDR3 has 12 amino acids. The CDR3 here is CASSEWGRSYTF. CDR3 coding DNA: TGTGCCAGCAGTGAATGGGGAAGGAGCTACACCTTC.